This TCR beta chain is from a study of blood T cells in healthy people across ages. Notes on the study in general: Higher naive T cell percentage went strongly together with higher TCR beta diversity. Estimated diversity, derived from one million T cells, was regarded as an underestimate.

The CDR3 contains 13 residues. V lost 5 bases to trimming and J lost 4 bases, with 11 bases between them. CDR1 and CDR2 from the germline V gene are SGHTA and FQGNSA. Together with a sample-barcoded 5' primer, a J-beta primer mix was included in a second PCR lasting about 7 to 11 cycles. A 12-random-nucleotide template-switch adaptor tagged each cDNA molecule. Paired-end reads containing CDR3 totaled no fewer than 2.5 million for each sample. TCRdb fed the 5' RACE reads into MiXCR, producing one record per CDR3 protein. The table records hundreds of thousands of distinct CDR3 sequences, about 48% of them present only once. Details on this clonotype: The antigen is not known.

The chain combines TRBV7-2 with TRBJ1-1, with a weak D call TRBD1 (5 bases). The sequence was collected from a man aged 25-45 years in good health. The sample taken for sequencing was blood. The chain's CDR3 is CASSAGVGTEAFF. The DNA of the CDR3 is TGTGCCAGCAGCGCGGGGGTGGGCACTGAAGCTTTCTTT.